The 16 T cell receptor beta chains below come from one sample, sequenced in a study of patients and donors after allogeneic stem cell transplantation. TCRdb analysed the RT-PCR reads with MiXCR anew, one entry per CDR3 protein. This table has 150,000 or so distinct CDR3 sequences, about 24% appearing once. The sample taken for sequencing was blood, either unsorted or a sorted T cell fraction (not recorded which). These receptors came from a human donor who was either an allogeneic HSCT recipient or a stem cell or donor lymphocyte infusion donor (not recorded which). It is not recorded whose cells these are; they may come from a transplant donor.

This clonotype was seen repeatedly, ten times or more. V usage is TRBV7-2 and J usage is TRBJ1-5; the D gene is possibly TRBD1 (6 bases). The V end lost 1 base, the J end lost 5 bases, and 9 bases lay between the germline ends. Germline V CDR1 and CDR2: SGHTA, FQGNSA. The CDR3 totals 14 residues. The CDR3 DNA sequence: TGTGCCAGCAGCTTAGAACGGGGGCATCAGCCCCAGCATTTT. Protein: CASSLERGHQPQHF.

V is TRBV9 and J is TRBJ2-3; TRBD1 matches at 8 bases. The CDR3 is 11 residues long. Germline values: CDR1 SGDLS, CDR2 YYNGEE. V shed 3 bases, J shed 15 bases, and the junction held 6 bases outside the gene matches. The CDR3 DNA reads TGTGCCAGCAGCGCAGGGACAGGCGTATATTTT. Residues: CASSAGTGVYF.

A few counts support this clonotype. The chain recombines TRBV5-1 with TRBJ2-1; TRBD2 is a possible D gene (5 bases). With 4 bases removed from V and 8 bases from J, the gap between germline ends came to 13 bases. This CDR3 region has 13 residues. The germline V gene encodes CDR1 SGHRS and CDR2 YFSETQ. For the CDR3, the DNA is TGCGCCAGCAGCCCCCTGATCGGGGATGAGCAGTTCTTC. This gives the protein CASSPLIGDEQFF. Full variable domain (outside the CDR3, taken from reference TRBV5-1 and TRBJ2-1): KAGVTQTPRYLIKTRGQQVTLSCSPISGHRSVSWYQQTPGQGLQFLFEYFSETQRNKGNFPGRFSGRQFSNSRSEMNVSTLELGDSALYLCASSPLIGDEQFFGPGTRLTVL.

This clonotype was counted many times. The V and J genes are TRBV5-8 and TRBJ1-5; D is undetermined. Germline V gene lookup returns CDR1 SGHTS and CDR2 YDEGEE. This CDR3 is built from 14 residues. V was cut by 3 bases and J by 3 bases, with 10 bases left in between. CDR3 residues: CASSSALFNQPQHF. The CDR3 DNA reads TGTGCCAGCAGCTCCGCTCTGTTCAATCAGCCCCAGCATTTT.

This clonotype has only a few counts. The rearrangement uses TRBV18 and TRBJ2-1; no reliable D call. The germline CDR1 and CDR2 sequences are KGHSH and LQKENI. The CDR3 consists of 15 residues. The V and J ends lost 6 bases and 0 bases respectively, with 12 bases between them. CDR3 sequence: CASSPTRSSYNEQFF. CDR3 DNA sequence: TGTGCCAGCTCCCCCACTCGGAGCTCCTACAATGAGCAGTTCTTC.

The chain links TRBV4-3 to TRBJ1-5; D remains ambiguous. The germline CDR1 and CDR2 sequences are LGHNA and YSLEER. There are 15 residues in the CDR3. V was trimmed by 0 bases and J by 1 base, leaving 7 bases between them. Here the CDR3 DNA reads TGCGCCAGCAGCCAAGACCGGGGAAGCAATCAGCCCCAGCATTTT. Its protein is CASSQDRGSNQPQHF.

This chain joins TRBV9 and TRBJ1-1; the D gene is possibly TRBD1 (5 bases). V was cut by 4 bases and J by 1 base, with 11 bases left in between. Germline CDR1 is SGDLS and CDR2 is YYNGEE. This CDR3 is 14 amino acids long. DNA for the CDR3: TGTGCCAGCAGCCACAGGACGTCGAACACTGAAGCTTTCTTT. Its protein product is CASSHRTSNTEAFF. Full variable domain (outside the CDR3, taken from reference TRBV9 and TRBJ1-1): DSGVTQTPKHLITATGQRVTLRCSPRSGDLSVYWYQQSLDQGLQFLIQYYNGEERAKGNILERFSAQQFPDLHSELNLSSLELGDSALYFCASSHRTSNTEAFFGQGTRLTVV.

In this sample, this clonotype turned up a few times. The CDR3 DNA follows: TGTGCCAGCAGCCTTAGGGATACGCAGTATTTT. It specifies CASSLRDTQYF. The V call is TRBV7-2, the J call TRBJ2-3; no firm D call. Looked up from germline, CDR1 is SGHTA and CDR2 is FQGNSA. CDR3 length: 11 residues. V dropped 5 bases and J dropped 6 bases, with 6 bases sitting between them. The full variable domain, with the rest looked up from reference TRBV7-2 and TRBJ2-3, is GAGVSQSPSNKVTEKGKDVELRCDPISGHTALYWYRQSLGQGLEFLIYFQGNSAPDKSGLPSDRFSAERTGGSVSTLTIQRTQQEDSAVYLCASSLRDTQYFGPGTRLTVL.

This clonotype was seen more than once but under ten times. This chain connects TRBV12-5 to TRBJ2-7; 15 bases agree with TRBD2. V lost 6 bases to trimming and J lost 2 bases; unmatched junction nucleotides: 8. This CDR3 is 17 amino acids long. CDR1 is LGHNT, CDR2 FRNRAP, per germline. The CDR3 here is CASGPGTSGGMTYEQYF. Written as DNA, the CDR3 is TGTGCTAGTGGCCCCGGGACTAGCGGGGGGATGACCTACGAGCAGTACTTC.

V and J are TRBV29-1 and TRBJ1-1; D not certain. This CDR3 has 11 residues. V was pared by 6 bases and J by 2 bases, with 7 bases between. Per the germline V gene, CDR1 is SQVTM and CDR2 is ANQGSEA. DNA of the CDR3: TGCAGCGTCCGACAAAACACTGAAGCTTTCTTT. It encodes CSVRQNTEAFF.

This clonotype appeared a few times. The chain combines TRBV20-1 with TRBJ2-7; 10 bases agree with TRBD1. The CDR3 loop spans 13 amino acids. Germline assignment: CDR1 DFQATT and CDR2 SNEGSKA (reference sequence). J was trimmed by 8 bases and V by 5 bases; bases with no gene match: 9. The CDR3 here is CSAYRDRGFQQYF. CDR3 nucleotides: TGCAGTGCTTACCGGGACAGGGGCTTCCAGCAGTACTTC.

This clonotype was seen only a few times. V is TRBV30 and J is TRBJ1-1, with D perhaps matching TRBD1 (6 bases). Germline V gives CDR1 GTSNPN, CDR2 SVGIG (reference sequence). The V and J ends lost 4 bases and 4 bases respectively, with 7 bases between them. This CDR3 has 11 amino acids. CDR3 DNA: TGTGCCTGGACAGGGGTCACTGAAGCTTTCTTT. This translates into CAWTGVTEAFF.

In its sample, this clonotype was seen a few times. This sequence joins TRBV12-3 or TRBV12-4 and TRBJ1-4; a weak D match, TRBD1 (5 bases). Trimming stripped 5 bases from V and 2 bases from J, with 21 bases between. This CDR3 is built from 18 residues. In DNA, the CDR3 is TGTGCCAGCAGTACGCCCGGGGGGACCGCGGGCACTAATGAAAAACTGTTTTTT. Translating gives CASSTPGGTAGTNEKLFF.

This chain joins TRBV6-5 and TRBJ2-1, with D possibly matching TRBD2 (6 bases). Germline CDR1 is MNHEY and CDR2 is SVGAGI. Trimming left V 5 bases short and J 8 bases short, with 13 bases between. The CDR3 consists of 13 residues. The CDR3 protein is CASSPYSGDEQFF. The CDR3 DNA sequence: TGTGCCAGCAGTCCCTACTCGGGAGATGAGCAGTTCTTC.

This clonotype was picked up a small number of times. This rearrangement joins TRBV4-1 to TRBJ1-2, with a weak D call TRBD1 (5 bases). Germline CDR1 reads MGHRA; CDR2 reads YSYEKL. Deletions cut 0 bases from V and 6 bases from J, with 14 bases between. CDR3 length equals 15 residues. CDR3 coding DNA: TGCGCCAGCAGCCAAGATGGGGGGGTCGTTGATGGCTACACCTTC. This codes for CASSQDGGVVDGYTF.

This clonotype occurred many times. V usage is TRBV11-2 and J usage is TRBJ1-5, with 9 bases lining up with TRBD1. The V and J ends lost 4 bases and 4 bases, in that order; junction bases with no gene match: 11. CDR1 is SGHAT, CDR2 FQNNGV, per germline. The CDR3 is 17 residues long. CDR3 sequence reads: CASSSRGKTGGNQPQHF. Here the CDR3 DNA reads TGTGCCAGCAGCTCGAGAGGGAAGACAGGGGGAAATCAGCCCCAGCATTTT.